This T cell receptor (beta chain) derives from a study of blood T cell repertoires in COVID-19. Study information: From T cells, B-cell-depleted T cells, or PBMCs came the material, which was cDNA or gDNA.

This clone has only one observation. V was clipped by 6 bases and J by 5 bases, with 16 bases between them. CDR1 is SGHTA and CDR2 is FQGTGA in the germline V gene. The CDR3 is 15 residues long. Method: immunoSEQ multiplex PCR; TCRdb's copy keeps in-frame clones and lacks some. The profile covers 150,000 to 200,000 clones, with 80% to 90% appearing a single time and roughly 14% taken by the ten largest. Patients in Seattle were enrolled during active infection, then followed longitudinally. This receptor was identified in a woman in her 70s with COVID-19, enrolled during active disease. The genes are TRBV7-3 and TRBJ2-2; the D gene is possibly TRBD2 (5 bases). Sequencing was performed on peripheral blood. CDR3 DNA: TGTGCCAGCAGTCGGACTCTTTCGGGTACCGGGGAGCTGTTTTTT. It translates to CASSRTLSGTGELFF.